Sequencing of this T cell receptor (beta chain) was carried out in a study of blood T cell repertoires in COVID-19. Repertoires were generated with immunoSEQ multiplex PCR, while TCRdb's copy carries only in-frame clones and drops some. There are 97,000 or so clones in the sample; roughly 80% occur only once, and 3.5% to 5% lies in the top ten. CDR1 SNHLY and CDR2 FYNNEI come from the germline V gene. There are 15 residues in the CDR3. V dropped 4 bases and J dropped 0 bases, with 11 bases sitting between them. The sequenced sample was peripheral blood. The receptor comes from a human donor in a cohort sampled during active COVID-19. The chain combines TRBV2 with TRBJ2-3; D is possibly TRBD1 (6 bases). CDR3 nucleotides: TGTGCCAGCAGTGTTGGCAGGGGCAGCACAGATACGCAGTATTTT. As protein: CASSVGRGSTDTQYF.